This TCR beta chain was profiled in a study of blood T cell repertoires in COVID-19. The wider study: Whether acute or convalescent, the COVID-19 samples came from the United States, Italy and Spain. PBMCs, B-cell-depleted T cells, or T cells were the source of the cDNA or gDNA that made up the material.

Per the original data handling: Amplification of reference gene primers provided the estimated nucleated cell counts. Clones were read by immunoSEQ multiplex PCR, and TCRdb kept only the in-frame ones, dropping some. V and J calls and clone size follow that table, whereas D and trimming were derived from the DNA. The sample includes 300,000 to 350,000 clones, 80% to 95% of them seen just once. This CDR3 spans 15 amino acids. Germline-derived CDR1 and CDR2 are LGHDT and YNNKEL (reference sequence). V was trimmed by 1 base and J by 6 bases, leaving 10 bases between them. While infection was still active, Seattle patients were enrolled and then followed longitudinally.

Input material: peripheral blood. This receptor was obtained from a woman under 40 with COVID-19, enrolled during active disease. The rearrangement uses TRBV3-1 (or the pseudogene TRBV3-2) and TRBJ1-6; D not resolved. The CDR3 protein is CASSQVGQSNSPLHF. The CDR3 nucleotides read TGTGCCAGCAGCCAAGTGGGCCAGAGTAATTCACCCCTCCACTTT.